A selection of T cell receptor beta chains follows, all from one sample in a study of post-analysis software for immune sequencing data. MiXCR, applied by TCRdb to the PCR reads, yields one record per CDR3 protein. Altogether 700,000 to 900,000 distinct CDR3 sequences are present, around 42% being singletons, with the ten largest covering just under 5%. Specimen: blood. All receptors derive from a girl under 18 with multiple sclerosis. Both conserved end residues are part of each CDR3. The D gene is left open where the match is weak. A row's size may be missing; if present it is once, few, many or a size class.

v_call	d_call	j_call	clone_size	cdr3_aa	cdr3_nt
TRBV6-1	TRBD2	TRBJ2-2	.	CASSEAPSLAGGANTGELFF	TGTGCCAGCAGTGAAGCTCCCTCACTAGCGGGAGGCGCGAACACCGGGGAGCTGTTTTTT
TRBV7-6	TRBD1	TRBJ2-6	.	CASGSRGQRGSGANVLTF	TGTGCCAGCGGCTCCCGGGGACAGAGAGGCTCTGGGGCCAACGTCCTGACTTTC
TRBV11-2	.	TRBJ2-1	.	CASSKEAHANEQFF	TGTGCCAGCAGCAAAGAGGCCCACGCCAATGAGCAGTTCTTC
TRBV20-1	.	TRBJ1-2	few	CSATSGLGYGYTF	TGCAGTGCTACGAGTGGGTTAGGATATGGCTACACCTTC
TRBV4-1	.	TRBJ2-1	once	CASSAGRGNEQFF	TGCGCCAGCAGCGCAGGGAGGGGGAATGAGCAGTTCTTC
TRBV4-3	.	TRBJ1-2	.	CASSQESVTRVVGYTF	TGCGCCAGCAGCCAAGAGAGCGTGACAAGGGTAGTTGGCTACACCTTC
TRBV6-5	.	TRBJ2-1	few	CASEGWGRHEQFF	TGTGCCAGCGAAGGATGGGGACGGCATGAGCAGTTCTTC
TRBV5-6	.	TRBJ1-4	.	CASSPDPAPNEKRFF	TGTGCCAGCAGCCCTGACCCTGCTCCTAATGAAAAACGGTTTTTT
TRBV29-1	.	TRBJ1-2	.	CSVEDAAGRDYGYTF	TGCAGCGTTGAAGACGCGGCAGGGCGAGACTATGGCTACACCTTC
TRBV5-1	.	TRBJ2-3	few	CASSPQQDTDTQYF	TGCGCCAGCAGCCCGCAACAGGACACAGATACGCAGTATTTT